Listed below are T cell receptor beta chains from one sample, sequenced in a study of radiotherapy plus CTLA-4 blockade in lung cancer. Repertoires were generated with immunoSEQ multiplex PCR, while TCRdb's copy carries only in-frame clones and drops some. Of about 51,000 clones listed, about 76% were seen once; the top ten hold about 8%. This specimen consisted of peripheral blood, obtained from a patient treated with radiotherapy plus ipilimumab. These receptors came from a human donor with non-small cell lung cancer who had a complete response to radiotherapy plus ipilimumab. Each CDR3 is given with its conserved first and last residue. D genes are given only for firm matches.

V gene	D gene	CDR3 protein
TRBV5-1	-	CASSLEQGNGYTF
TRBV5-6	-	CASSPKGASVGYTF
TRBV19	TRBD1	CASSTGTGFYGYTF
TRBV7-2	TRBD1	CASSLTGVQETQYF
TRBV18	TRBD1	CASSPRATGDSNQPQHF
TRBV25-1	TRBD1	CASSEYKGTGENIQYF
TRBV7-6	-	CASSLNPRQDNEQFF
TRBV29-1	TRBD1	CSSDRGPYGYTF
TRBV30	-	CAWTQQGTDTQYF
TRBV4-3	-	CASSQEDDYMGEQYF
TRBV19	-	CASSIDRKGRNGYTF
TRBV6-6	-	CAIFFWGEDYGYTF
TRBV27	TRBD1	CASSNRQGMVSSDTQYF
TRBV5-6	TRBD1	CASSEAGGESIYF
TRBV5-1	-	CASSLARGEETQYF